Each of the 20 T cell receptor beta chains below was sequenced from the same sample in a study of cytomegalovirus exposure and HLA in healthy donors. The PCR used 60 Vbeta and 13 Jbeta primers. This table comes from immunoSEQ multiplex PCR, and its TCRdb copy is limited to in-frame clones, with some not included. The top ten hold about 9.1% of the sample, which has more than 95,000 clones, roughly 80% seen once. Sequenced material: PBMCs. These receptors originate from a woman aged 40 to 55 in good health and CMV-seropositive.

This CDR3 reads CASSDQGTTEAFF. CDR3 bases: TGTGCCAGCAGTGACCAGGGGACCACTGAAGCTTTCTTT. The J gene is TRBJ1-1, the V gene TRBV25-1; the D gene is possibly TRBD1 (6 bases). V was shortened by 3 bases and J by 4 bases, with 9 bases between the two germline ends. In germline, CDR1 is MGHDK, CDR2 SYGVNS. This CDR3 has 13 amino acids.

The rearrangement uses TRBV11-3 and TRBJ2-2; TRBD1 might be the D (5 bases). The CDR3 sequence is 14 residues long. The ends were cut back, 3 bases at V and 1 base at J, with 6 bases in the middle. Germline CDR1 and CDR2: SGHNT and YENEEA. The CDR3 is CASSFQGNTGELFF. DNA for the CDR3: TGTGCCAGCAGCTTCCAGGGGAACACCGGGGAGCTGTTTTTT.

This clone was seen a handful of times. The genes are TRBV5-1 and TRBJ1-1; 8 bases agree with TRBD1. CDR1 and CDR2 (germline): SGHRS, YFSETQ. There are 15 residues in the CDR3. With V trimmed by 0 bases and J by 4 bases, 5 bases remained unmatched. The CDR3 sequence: CASSLVGQGSTEAFF. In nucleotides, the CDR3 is TGCGCCAGCAGCTTGGTCGGACAGGGTTCCACTGAAGCTTTCTTT.

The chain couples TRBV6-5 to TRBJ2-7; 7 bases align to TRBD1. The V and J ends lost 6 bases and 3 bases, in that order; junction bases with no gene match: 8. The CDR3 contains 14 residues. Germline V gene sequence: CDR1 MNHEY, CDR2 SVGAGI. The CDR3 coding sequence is TGTGCCAGCAGGCCCGGGACAGCCCTCTACGAGCAGTACTTC. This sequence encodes CASRPGTALYEQYF.

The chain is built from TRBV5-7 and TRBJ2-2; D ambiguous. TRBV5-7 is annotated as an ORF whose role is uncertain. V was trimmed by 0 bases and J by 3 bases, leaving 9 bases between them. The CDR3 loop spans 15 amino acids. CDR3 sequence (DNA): TGTGCCAGCAGCTTGGGGGTTCGGGACACCGGGGAGCTGTTTTTT. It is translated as CASSLGVRDTGELFF.

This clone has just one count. In DNA form, the CDR3 reads TGCGCCAGCAGCACCTGGGGGCGCGGGTACACTGAAGCTTTCTTT. It encodes CASSTWGRGYTEAFF. V gene TRBV5-1 combines with J gene TRBJ1-1; D is perhaps TRBD1 (6 bases). The CDR3 extends over 15 amino acids. Trimming removed 4 bases at V and 3 bases at J, with 16 bases between. Germline assignment: CDR1 SGHRS and CDR2 YFSETQ.

CDR3 in amino acids: CASRVRGTGANVLTF. CDR3 bases: TGTGCCAGCAGGGTCAGAGGGACTGGGGCCAACGTCCTGACTTTC. The V call is TRBV6-1, the J call TRBJ2-6, with D perhaps matching TRBD2 (5 bases). Germline lookup yields CDR1 MNHNS and CDR2 SASEGT. Trimming removed 6 bases at V and 2 bases at J, with 11 bases between. This CDR3 is built from 15 residues.

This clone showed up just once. In nucleotides, the CDR3 is TGTGCCAGCAGCTTCGACAGGACAGGGTTTTCCTACGAGCAGTACTTC. It encodes CASSFDRTGFSYEQYF. This rearrangement joins TRBV5-6 to TRBJ2-7, with 8 positions matching TRBD1. V was pared by 2 bases and J by 1 base, with 8 bases of the junction left unmatched. Germline CDR1 is SGHDT and CDR2 is YYEEEE. The CDR3 consists of 16 residues.

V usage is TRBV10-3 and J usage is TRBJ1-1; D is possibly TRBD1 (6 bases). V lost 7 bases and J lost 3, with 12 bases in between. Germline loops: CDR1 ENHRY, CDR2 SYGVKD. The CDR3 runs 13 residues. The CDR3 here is CAINTGSDTEAFF. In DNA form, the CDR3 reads TGTGCCATCAATACAGGGTCTGACACTGAAGCTTTCTTT.

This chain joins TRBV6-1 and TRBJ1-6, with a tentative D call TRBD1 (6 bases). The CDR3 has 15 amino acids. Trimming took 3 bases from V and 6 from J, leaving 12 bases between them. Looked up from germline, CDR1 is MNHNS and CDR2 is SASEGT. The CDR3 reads CASSDRGLPNSPLHF. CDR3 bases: TGTGCCAGCAGTGACAGGGGCCTCCCTAATTCACCCCTCCACTTT.

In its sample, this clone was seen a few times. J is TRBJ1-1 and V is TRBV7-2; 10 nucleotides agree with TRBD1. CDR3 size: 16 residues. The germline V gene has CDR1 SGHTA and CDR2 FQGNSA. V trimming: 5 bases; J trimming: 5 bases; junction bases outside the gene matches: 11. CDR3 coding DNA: TGTGCCAGCAGCCCGCCTGGGACAGGGGTAAAAACTGAAGCTTTCTTT. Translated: CASSPPGTGVKTEAFF. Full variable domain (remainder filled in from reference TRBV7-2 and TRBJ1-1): GAGVSQSPSNKVTEKGKDVELRCDPISGHTALYWYRQSLGQGLEFLIYFQGNSAPDKSGLPSDRFSAERTGGSVSTLTIQRTQQEDSAVYLCASSPPGTGVKTEAFFGQGTRLTVV.

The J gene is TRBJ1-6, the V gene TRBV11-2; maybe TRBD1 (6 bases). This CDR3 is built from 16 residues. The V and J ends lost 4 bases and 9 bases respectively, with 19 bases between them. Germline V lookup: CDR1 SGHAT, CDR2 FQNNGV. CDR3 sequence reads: CASSSPKGGTSSPLHF. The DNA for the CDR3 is TGTGCCAGCAGCTCCCCCAAGGGGGGGACGAGTTCACCCCTCCACTTT. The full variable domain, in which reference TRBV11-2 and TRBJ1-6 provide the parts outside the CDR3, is EAGVAQSPRYKIIEKRQSVAFWCNPISGHATLYWYQQILGQGPKLLIQFQNNGVVDDSQLPKDRFSAERLKGVDSTLKIQPAKLEDSAVYLCASSSPKGGTSSPLHFGNGTRLTVT.

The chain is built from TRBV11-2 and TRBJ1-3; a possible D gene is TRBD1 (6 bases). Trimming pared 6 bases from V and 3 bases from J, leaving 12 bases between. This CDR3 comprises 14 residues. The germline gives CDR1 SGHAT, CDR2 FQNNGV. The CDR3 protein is CASRKQGNGNTIYF. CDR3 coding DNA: TGTGCCAGCAGAAAACAGGGTAATGGAAACACCATATATTTT.

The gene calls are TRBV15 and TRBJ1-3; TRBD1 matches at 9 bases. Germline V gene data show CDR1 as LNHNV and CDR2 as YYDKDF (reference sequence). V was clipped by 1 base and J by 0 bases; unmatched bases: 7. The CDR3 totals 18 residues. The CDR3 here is CATSRGPGQGISGNTIYF. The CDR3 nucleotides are TGTGCCACCAGCAGAGGGCCGGGACAGGGCATCTCTGGAAACACCATATATTTT.

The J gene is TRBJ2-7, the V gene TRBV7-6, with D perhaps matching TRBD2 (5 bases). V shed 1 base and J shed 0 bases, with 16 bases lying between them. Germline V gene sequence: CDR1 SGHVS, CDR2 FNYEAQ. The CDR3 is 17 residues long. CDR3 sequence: CASSLVGGGVGSYEQYF. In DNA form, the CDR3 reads TGTGCCAGCAGCTTAGTCGGCGGAGGAGTCGGCTCCTACGAGCAGTACTTC.

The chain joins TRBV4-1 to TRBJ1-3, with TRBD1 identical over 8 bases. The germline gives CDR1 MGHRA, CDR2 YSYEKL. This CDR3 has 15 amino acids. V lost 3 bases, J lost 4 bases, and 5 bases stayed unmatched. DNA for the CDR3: TGCGCCAGCAGCCAGAGGACAGGGAGAGGAAACACCATATATTTT. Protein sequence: CASSQRTGRGNTIYF.

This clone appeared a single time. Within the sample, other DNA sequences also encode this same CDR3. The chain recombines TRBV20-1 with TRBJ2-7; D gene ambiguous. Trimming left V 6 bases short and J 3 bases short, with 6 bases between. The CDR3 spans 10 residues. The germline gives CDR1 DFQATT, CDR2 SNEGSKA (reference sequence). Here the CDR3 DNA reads TGCAGTGCGAGCTACTACGAGCAGTACTTC. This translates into CSASYYEQYF.

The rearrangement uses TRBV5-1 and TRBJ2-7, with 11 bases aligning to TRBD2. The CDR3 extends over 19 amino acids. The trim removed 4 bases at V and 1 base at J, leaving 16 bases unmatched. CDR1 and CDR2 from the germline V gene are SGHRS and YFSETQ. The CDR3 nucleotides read TGCGCCAGCAGCAGGGACAGTTTTAGCGGGAGGGCCCCATCCTACGAGCAGTACTTC. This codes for CASSRDSFSGRAPSYEQYF.

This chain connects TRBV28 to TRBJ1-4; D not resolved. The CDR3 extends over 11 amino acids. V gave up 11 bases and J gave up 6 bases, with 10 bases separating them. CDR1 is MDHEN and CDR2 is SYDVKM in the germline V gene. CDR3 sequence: CASTGYEKLFF. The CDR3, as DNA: TGTGCCTCAACGGGGTATGAAAAACTGTTTTTT. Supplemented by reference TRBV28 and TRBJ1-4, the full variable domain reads DVKVTQSSRYLVKRTGEKVFLECVQDMDHENMFWYRQDPGLGLRLIYFSYDVKMKEKGDIPEGYSVSREKKERFSLILESASTNQTSMYLCASTGYEKLFFGSGTQLSVL.

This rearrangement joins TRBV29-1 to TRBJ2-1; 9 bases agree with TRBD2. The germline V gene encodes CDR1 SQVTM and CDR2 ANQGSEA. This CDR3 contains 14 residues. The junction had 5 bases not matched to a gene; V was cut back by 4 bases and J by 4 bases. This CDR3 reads CSVVPSGIYNEQFF. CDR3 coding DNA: TGCAGCGTTGTGCCTAGCGGGATATACAATGAGCAGTTCTTC.